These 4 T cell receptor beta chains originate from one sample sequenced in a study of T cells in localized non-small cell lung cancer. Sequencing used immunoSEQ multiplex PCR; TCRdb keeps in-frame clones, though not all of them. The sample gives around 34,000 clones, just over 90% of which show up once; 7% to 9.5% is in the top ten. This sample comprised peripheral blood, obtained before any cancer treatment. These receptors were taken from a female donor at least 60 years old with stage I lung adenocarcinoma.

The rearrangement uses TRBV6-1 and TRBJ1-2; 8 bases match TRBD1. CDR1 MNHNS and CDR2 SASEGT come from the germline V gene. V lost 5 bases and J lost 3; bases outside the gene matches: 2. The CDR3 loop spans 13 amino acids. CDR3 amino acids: CASSQDRDYGYTF. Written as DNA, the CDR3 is TGTGCCAGCAGTCAGGACAGGGACTATGGCTACACCTTC.

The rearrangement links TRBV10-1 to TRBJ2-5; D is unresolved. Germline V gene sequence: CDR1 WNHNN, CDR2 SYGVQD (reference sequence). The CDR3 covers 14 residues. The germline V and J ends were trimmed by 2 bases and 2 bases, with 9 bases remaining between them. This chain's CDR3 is CASSEGTSQETQYF. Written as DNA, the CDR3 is TGCGCCAGCAGTGAGGGTACATCTCAAGAGACCCAGTACTTC.

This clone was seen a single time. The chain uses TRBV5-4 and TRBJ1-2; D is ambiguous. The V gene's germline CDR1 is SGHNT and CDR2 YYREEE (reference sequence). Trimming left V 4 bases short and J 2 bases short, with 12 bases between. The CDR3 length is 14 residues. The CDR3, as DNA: TGTGCCAGCAGCCTGAGGACGATAAACTATGGCTACACCTTC. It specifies CASSLRTINYGYTF.

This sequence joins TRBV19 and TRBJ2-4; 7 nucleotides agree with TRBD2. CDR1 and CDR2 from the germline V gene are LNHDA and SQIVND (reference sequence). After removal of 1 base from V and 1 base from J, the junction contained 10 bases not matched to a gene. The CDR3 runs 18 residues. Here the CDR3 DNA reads TGTGCCAGTAGTATAGTGGATAGCGGGTCCTTGGCCAAAAACATTCAGTACTTC. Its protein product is CASSIVDSGSLAKNIQYF.